Shown below are 8 T cell receptor beta chains from a single sample sequenced in a study of response to subunit inactivated influenza vaccine. Each CDR3 protein gets one entry after TCRdb re-called the RT-PCR reads with MiXCR. The table shows approximately 500,000 distinct CDR3 sequences, with roughly 13% occurring only once. The specimen comprised PBMCs from blood, sampled 35 to 45 days after vaccination. The receptors stem from a man aged 50 to 59 who received an inactivated influenza vaccine.

The V call is TRBV29-1, the J call TRBJ1-5; no clear D. Trimming removed 4 bases from V and 0 bases from J, with 10 bases in between. This CDR3 is 14 amino acids long. The V gene's germline CDR1 is SQVTM and CDR2 ANQGSEA. The CDR3 region has the DNA TGCAGCGTTGCGCAGGATTATAGCAATCAGCCCCAGCATTTT. It translates to CSVAQDYSNQPQHF.

The chain couples TRBV6-1 to TRBJ2-2; D not certain. The germline gives CDR1 MNHNS, CDR2 SASEGT. CDR3 length: 12 amino acids. V gave up 6 bases and J gave up 3 bases, with 5 bases separating them. The CDR3 is CASRVYTGELFF. In DNA form, the CDR3 reads TGTGCCAGCAGGGTTTACACCGGGGAGCTGTTTTTT.

This clonotype has more than one count but fewer than ten. This rearrangement joins TRBV5-1 to TRBJ2-5; D may match TRBD1 or TRBD2 (5 bases each). Between the trimmed V and J ends, which lost 0 bases and 3 bases, there was a span of 9 bases. Germline values: CDR1 SGHRS, CDR2 YFSETQ. The CDR3 is 14 residues long. The CDR3, as DNA: TGCGCCAGCAGCTTGGGAGGGGTGAAAGAGACCCAGTACTTC. Translation: CASSLGGVKETQYF.

The V call is TRBV6-5, the J call TRBJ2-2; 7 bases align to TRBD2. Germline V gene data show CDR1 as MNHEY and CDR2 as SVGAGI. The V segment lost 2 bases and the J segment 6 bases; nucleotides outside the gene matches: 6. The CDR3 has 15 residues. The CDR3 region is CASSYRAGEAGELFF. The CDR3 DNA sequence: TGTGCCAGCAGTTACCGGGCGGGAGAGGCCGGGGAGCTGTTTTTT.

This rearrangement joins TRBV2 to TRBJ2-5; 7 bases align to TRBD2. The CDR3 is made up of 13 amino acids. Germline V gene data show CDR1 as SNHLY and CDR2 as FYNNEI. Trimming removed 7 bases from V and 2 bases from J; junction bases left unmatched: 4. For the CDR3, the DNA is TGTGCCAGCATGGGGGGGAGTCAAGAGACCCAGTACTTC. Translated: CASMGGSQETQYF.

The chain combines TRBV6-2 or TRBV6-3 with TRBJ2-1; no reliable D call. This CDR3 contains 12 residues. Trimming took off 1 base at V and 6 bases at J, with 4 bases between the two ends. Germline-derived CDR1 and CDR2 are MNHEY and SVGEGT. The CDR3 DNA sequence: TGTGCCAGCAGTTACTTCCGCAATGAGCAGTTCTTC. It is translated as CASSYFRNEQFF.

This clonotype turned up a few times. This chain connects TRBV20-1 to TRBJ2-7; 7 nucleotides agree with TRBD1. The germline V gene encodes CDR1 DFQATT and CDR2 SNEGSKA (reference sequence). This CDR3 has 12 residues. J gave up 1 base and V 8 bases, and 5 bases lay outside the gene matches. The CDR3 bases are TGCAGTACGCCGGGACAGTCCTACGAGCAGTACTTC. Translation gives CSTPGQSYEQYF.

In this sample, this clonotype turned up a few times. This chain connects TRBV4-2 to TRBJ1-4, with 9 bases fitting TRBD1. The ends lost 0 bases at V and 8 bases at J; junction bases unmatched: 4. CDR1 and CDR2 from the germline V gene are LGHNA and YNFKEQ. CDR3 size: 15 residues. In nucleotides, the CDR3 is TGTGCCAGCAGCCAAGATCGGGGACAGGGCGAAAAACTGTTTTTT. Translating it yields CASSQDRGQGEKLFF.